The next 15 T cell receptor beta chains were all read from a single sample in a study of technical replicates of blood from a few donors. Repertoires were generated with immunoSEQ multiplex PCR, while TCRdb's copy carries only in-frame clones and drops some. The sample has more than 50,000 clones; around nine tenths are singletons. The sequencing sample was made of PBMCs. The receptors stem from a human donor in good health. Some clones in this sample may be carry-over from other donors' samples.

The chain employs TRBV10-3 and TRBJ2-1, with D maybe TRBD2 (5 bases). The CDR3 contains 15 residues. Trimming cost V 3 bases and J 2 bases, with 11 bases left between them. The germline V gene encodes CDR1 ENHRY and CDR2 SYGVKD. CDR3 residues: CAISDSSGAYNEQFF. The DNA of the CDR3 is TGTGCCATCAGTGACAGCAGCGGAGCCTACAATGAGCAGTTCTTC.

The genes are TRBV6-5 and TRBJ1-6; the match to TRBD1 covers 8 bases. V gave up 8 bases and J gave up 5 bases; unmatched junction bases: 5. Per germline, CDR1 MNHEY and CDR2 SVGAGI. This CDR3 is 14 amino acids long. CDR3 loop: CASGQGVHNSPLHF. CDR3 sequence (DNA): TGTGCCAGCGGACAGGGTGTCCATAATTCACCCCTCCACTTT.

The genes are TRBV7-9 and TRBJ2-2, with D uncertain. The CDR3 sequence is 16 residues long. V was trimmed by 2 bases and J by 0 bases, leaving 10 bases between them. From germline, CDR1 is SEHNR and CDR2 FQNEAQ (reference sequence). The CDR3 DNA is TGTGCCAGCAGCTTATTTTCCCTTACGAACACCGGGGAGCTGTTTTTT. Protein: CASSLFSLTNTGELFF.

The V call is TRBV4-1, the J call TRBJ2-3; 11 bases map to TRBD2. CDR1 is MGHRA, CDR2 YSYEKL, per germline. V was clipped by 4 bases and J by 6 bases; unmatched bases: 9. The CDR3 is 16 residues long. The CDR3, as DNA: TGCGCCAGCAGCCGCCAGAGACTAGCGGGGACGGATACGCAGTATTTT. This translates into CASSRQRLAGTDTQYF.

V is TRBV29-1 and J is TRBJ1-1; 10 nucleotides align to TRBD1. V lost 4 bases and J lost 1; bases outside the gene matches: 0. Germline V gives CDR1 SQVTM, CDR2 ANQGSEA. The CDR3 covers 13 residues. CDR3 amino acids: CSVGQGANTEAFF. CDR3 sequence (DNA): TGCAGCGTTGGACAGGGGGCGAACACTGAAGCTTTCTTT. The full variable domain, its missing parts supplied by reference TRBV29-1 and TRBJ1-1, is SAVISQKPSRDICQRGTSLTIQCQVDSQVTMMFWYRQQPGQSLTLIATANQGSEATYESGFVIDKFPISRPNLTFSTLTVSNMSPEDSSIYLCSVGQGANTEAFFGQGTRLTVV.

The chain joins TRBV11-2 to TRBJ2-2, with 9 bases fitting TRBD1. CDR1 is SGHAT and CDR2 is FQNNGV in the germline V gene. V was pared by 7 bases and J by 0 bases, with 6 bases of the junction left unmatched. The CDR3 consists of 16 residues. The CDR3: CASKIQGATNTGELFF. The CDR3 coding sequence is TGTGCCAGCAAGATACAGGGGGCGACGAACACCGGGGAGCTGTTTTTT.

This chain connects TRBV11-2 to TRBJ1-5; possibly TRBD1 for D (6 bases). The CDR3 sequence is 16 residues long. The V gene lost 3 bases and the J gene lost 7 bases, with 19 bases spanning the gap. Per the germline V gene, CDR1 is SGHAT and CDR2 is FQNNGV. This CDR3 reads CASSLGGRAEGQPQHF. The CDR3 DNA is TGTGCCAGCAGCTTGGGGGGGCGAGCGGAGGGACAGCCCCAGCATTTT.

This chain links TRBV7-9 with TRBJ1-2; TRBD1 matches at 8 bases. Germline assignment: CDR1 SEHNR and CDR2 FQNEAQ (reference sequence). J was trimmed by 3 bases and V by 5 bases; bases with no gene match: 8. The CDR3 has 15 amino acids. CDR3 nucleotides: TGTGCCAGCAGCCCGCACGGGACAGGTGACTATGGCTACACCTTC. Its translation is CASSPHGTGDYGYTF.

The chain has TRBV7-6 and TRBJ2-6; a possible D gene is TRBD1 (6 bases). Germline values: CDR1 SGHVS, CDR2 FNYEAQ. This CDR3 comprises 17 residues. Trimming took off 1 base at V and 2 bases at J, with 12 bases between the two ends. The CDR3 DNA follows: TGTGCCAGCAGCTTAGACAGGGAAAGCCCTGGGGCCAACGTCCTGACTTTC. It translates to CASSLDRESPGANVLTF. The full variable domain, its missing parts supplied by reference TRBV7-6 and TRBJ2-6, is GAGVSQSPRYKVTKRGQDVALRCDPISGHVSLYWYRQALGQGPEFLTYFNYEAQQDKSGLPNDRFSAERPEGSISTLTIQRTEQRDSAMYRCASSLDRESPGANVLTFGAGSRLTVL.

The chain is built from TRBV4-2 and TRBJ2-1, with D maybe TRBD2 (6 bases). The ends were cut back, 0 bases at V and 10 bases at J, with 19 bases in the middle. Germline lookup yields CDR1 LGHNA and CDR2 YNFKEQ. The CDR3 contains 16 residues. The CDR3 loop is CASSQEGRTQSLEQFF. CDR3 coding DNA: TGTGCCAGCAGCCAAGAGGGGAGGACCCAGAGTTTAGAGCAGTTCTTC.

The chain is built from TRBV5-1 and TRBJ1-2, with 7 bases identical to TRBD1. The CDR3 totals 14 residues. Germline loops: CDR1 SGHRS, CDR2 YFSETQ. The V and J ends lost 0 bases and 4 bases, in that order; junction bases with no gene match: 3. DNA for the CDR3: TGCGCCAGCAGCTTGGGGGCAGGGGGCTATGGCTACACCTTC. Translation gives CASSLGAGGYGYTF.

The V and J genes are TRBV7-3 and TRBJ2-7; TRBD1 aligns across 7 bases. CDR1 and CDR2 (germline): SGHTA, FQGTGA. V trimming: 4 bases; J trimming: 6 bases; junction bases outside the gene matches: 6. The CDR3 runs to 13 residues. CDR3 sequence: CASSSTGEREQYF. CDR3 coding DNA: TGTGCCAGCAGCTCTACAGGGGAGCGCGAGCAGTACTTC. Variable domain in full (rest from reference TRBV7-3 and TRBJ2-7): GAGVSQTPSNKVTEKGKYVELRCDPISGHTALYWYRQSLGQGPEFLIYFQGTGAADDSGLPNDRFFAVRPEGSVSTLKIQRTERGDSAVYLCASSSTGEREQYFGPGTRLTVT.

The chain recombines TRBV7-8 with TRBJ2-1, with 15 bases that match TRBD2. The CDR3 consists of 17 residues. CDR1 and CDR2 from the germline V gene are SGHVS and FQNEAQ. After removal of 6 bases from V and 8 bases from J, the junction contained 11 bases not matched to a gene. The CDR3, as DNA: TGTGCCAGCAGAAGAACCCGGACTAGCGGGAGGGATCATGAGCAGTTCTTC. Its translation: CASRRTRTSGRDHEQFF. The full variable domain, with the rest looked up from reference TRBV7-8 and TRBJ2-1, is GAGVSQSPRYKVAKRGQDVALRCDPISGHVSLFWYQQALGQGPEFLTYFQNEAQLDKSGLPSDRFFAERPEGSVSTLKIQRTQQEDSAVYLCASRRTRTSGRDHEQFFGPGTRLTVL.

The chain recombines TRBV4-2 with TRBJ2-7; tentatively, D is TRBD2 (5 bases). Looked up from germline, CDR1 is LGHNA and CDR2 is YNFKEQ. V lost 1 base and J lost 0, with 7 bases in between. This CDR3 region has 14 residues. The CDR3 reads CASSQASGSYEQYF. In nucleotides, the CDR3 is TGTGCCAGCAGCCAAGCCAGCGGCTCCTACGAGCAGTACTTC.

CDR3 loop: CSVGPDRVDEQYF. The CDR3 nucleotides read TGCAGCGTTGGGCCTGACAGGGTCGACGAGCAGTACTTC. The rearrangement links TRBV29-1 to TRBJ2-7; 7 bases agree with TRBD1. Germline V CDR1 and CDR2: SQVTM, ANQGSEA. The V segment lost 4 bases and the J segment 5 bases; nucleotides outside the gene matches: 8. The CDR3 runs 13 residues.